What follows is one TCR beta chain and its context. The antigen remains unidentified. Repertoires were generated with immunoSEQ multiplex PCR, while TCRdb's copy carries only in-frame clones and drops some. The sample yields around 80,000 clones, roughly nine tenths seen once. This entry is derived from a study of T cell responses to AZD1222 COVID-19 vaccine. Study-wide points: Repertoire sampling happened only post peak T cell response. Just a handful of AZD1222 recipients tested seropositive at baseline. Researchers report vaccine-associated CD4 TCRs spanning spike, with dominance at 160-218 and 743-854.

Trimming cost V 4 bases and J 2 bases; bases outside gene matches: 5. Germline V gene sequence: CDR1 SGHVS, CDR2 FQNEAQ. This CDR3 region has 15 residues. The source of this sequence is an adult who received the AZD1222 COVID-19 vaccine. The sequencing here drew on peripheral blood, taken 28 days after the second AZD1222 dose. This chain connects TRBV7-8 to TRBJ2-3, with 8 bases fitting TRBD1. The CDR3 DNA is TGTGCCAGCAGCTCTGTGGACAGGGCCACAGATACGCAGTATTTT. This translates into CASSSVDRATDTQYF.